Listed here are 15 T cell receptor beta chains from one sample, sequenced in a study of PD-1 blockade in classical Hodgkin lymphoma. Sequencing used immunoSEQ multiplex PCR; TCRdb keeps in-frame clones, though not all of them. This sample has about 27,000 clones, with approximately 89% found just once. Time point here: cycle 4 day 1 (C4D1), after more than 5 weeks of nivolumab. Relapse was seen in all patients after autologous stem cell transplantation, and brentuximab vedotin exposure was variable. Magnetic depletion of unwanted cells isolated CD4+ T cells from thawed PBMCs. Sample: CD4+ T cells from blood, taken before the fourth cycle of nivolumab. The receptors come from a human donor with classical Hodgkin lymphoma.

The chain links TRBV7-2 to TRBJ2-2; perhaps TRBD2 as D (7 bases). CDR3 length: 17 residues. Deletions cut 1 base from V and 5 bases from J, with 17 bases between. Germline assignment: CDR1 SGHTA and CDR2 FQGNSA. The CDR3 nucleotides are TGTGCCAGCAGCTTAGTTAATCGGGGGGCAGTAACCGGGGAGCTGTTTTTT. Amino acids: CASSLVNRGAVTGELFF.

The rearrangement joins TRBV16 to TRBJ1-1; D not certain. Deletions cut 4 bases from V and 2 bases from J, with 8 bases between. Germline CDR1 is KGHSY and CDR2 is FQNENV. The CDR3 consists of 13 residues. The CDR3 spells CASSLLGNTEAFF. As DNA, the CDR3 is TGTGCCAGCAGCCTCCTGGGTAACACTGAAGCTTTCTTT.

The DNA for the CDR3 is TGTGCCAGCAGCTTTTGGACAGGGGTTGGGACCCAGTACTTC. It is translated as CASSFWTGVGTQYF. The chain uses TRBV5-4 and TRBJ2-5; 9 nucleotides match TRBD1. The junction had 6 bases not matched to a gene; V was cut back by 2 bases and J by 7 bases. CDR1 and CDR2 from the germline V gene are SGHNT and YYREEE (reference sequence). This CDR3 comprises 14 residues.

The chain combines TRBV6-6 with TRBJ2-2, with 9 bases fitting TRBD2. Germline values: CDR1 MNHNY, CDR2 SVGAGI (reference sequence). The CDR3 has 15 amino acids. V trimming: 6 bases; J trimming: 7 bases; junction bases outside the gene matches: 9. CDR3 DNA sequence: TGTGCCAGCAGCGCTTTTAGCGGGAGAGGCGGGGAGCTGTTTTTT. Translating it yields CASSAFSGRGGELFF.

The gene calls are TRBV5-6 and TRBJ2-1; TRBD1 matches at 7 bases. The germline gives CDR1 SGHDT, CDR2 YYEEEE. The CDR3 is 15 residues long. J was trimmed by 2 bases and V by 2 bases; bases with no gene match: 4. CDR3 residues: CASSFDRVTYNEQFF. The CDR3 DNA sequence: TGTGCCAGCAGCTTTGACAGGGTAACCTACAATGAGCAGTTCTTC.

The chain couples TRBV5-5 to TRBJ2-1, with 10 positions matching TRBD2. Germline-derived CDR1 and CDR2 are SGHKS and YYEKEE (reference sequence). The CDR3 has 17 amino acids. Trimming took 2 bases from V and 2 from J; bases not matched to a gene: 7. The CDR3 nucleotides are TGTGCCAGCAGCTTCGTCTTTAGCGGGAGGACCTACAATGAGCAGTTCTTC. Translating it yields CASSFVFSGRTYNEQFF.

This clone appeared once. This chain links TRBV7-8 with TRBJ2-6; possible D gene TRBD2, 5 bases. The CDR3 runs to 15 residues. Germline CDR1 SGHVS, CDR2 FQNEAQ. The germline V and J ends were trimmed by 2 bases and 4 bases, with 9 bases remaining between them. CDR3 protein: CASSLKRSGANVLTF. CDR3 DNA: TGTGCCAGCAGCTTAAAGCGGTCCGGGGCCAACGTCCTGACTTTC.

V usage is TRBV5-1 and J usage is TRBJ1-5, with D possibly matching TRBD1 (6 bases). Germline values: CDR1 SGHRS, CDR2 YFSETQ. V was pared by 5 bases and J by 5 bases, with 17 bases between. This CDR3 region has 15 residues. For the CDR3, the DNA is TGCGCCAGCAGTCGGGGGCAGGGAATAGATCAGCCCCAGCATTTT. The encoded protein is CASSRGQGIDQPQHF. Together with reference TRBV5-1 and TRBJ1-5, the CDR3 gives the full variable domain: KAGVTQTPRYLIKTRGQQVTLSCSPISGHRSVSWYQQTPGQGLQFLFEYFSETQRNKGNFPGRFSGRQFSNSRSEMNVSTLELGDSALYLCASSRGQGIDQPQHFGDGTRLSIL.

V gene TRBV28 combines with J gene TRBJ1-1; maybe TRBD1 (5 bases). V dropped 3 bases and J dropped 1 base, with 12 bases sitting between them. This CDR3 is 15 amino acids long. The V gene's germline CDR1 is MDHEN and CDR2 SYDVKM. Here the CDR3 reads CASSFRARGNTEAFF. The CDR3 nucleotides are TGTGCCAGCAGTTTTCGAGCGAGGGGGAACACTGAAGCTTTCTTT.

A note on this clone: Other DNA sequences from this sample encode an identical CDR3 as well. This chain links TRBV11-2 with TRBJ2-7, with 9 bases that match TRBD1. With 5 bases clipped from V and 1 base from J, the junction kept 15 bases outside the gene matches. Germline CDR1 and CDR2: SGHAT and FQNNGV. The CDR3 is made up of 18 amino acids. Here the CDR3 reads CASSTIQGAAGASYEQYF. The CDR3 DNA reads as TGTGCCAGCAGCACGATACAGGGGGCAGCAGGAGCTTCCTACGAGCAGTACTTC.

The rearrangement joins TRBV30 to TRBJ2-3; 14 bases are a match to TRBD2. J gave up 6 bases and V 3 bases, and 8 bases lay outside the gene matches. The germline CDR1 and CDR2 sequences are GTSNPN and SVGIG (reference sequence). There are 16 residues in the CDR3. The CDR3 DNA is TGTGCCTGGAGCCCGGGACTAGCGGGAGCTGCGGATACGCAGTATTTT. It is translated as CAWSPGLAGAADTQYF.

CDR3 nucleotides: TGTGCCAGCTCACCAAGGGGGCTAGCGGGACCCGGGGAGCTGTTTTTT. It specifies CASSPRGLAGPGELFF. The chain carries TRBV18 and TRBJ2-2, with 9 bases aligning to TRBD2. This CDR3 has 16 amino acids. Germline V lookup: CDR1 KGHSH, CDR2 LQKENI. After removal of 2 bases from V and 6 bases from J, the junction contained 7 bases not matched to a gene.

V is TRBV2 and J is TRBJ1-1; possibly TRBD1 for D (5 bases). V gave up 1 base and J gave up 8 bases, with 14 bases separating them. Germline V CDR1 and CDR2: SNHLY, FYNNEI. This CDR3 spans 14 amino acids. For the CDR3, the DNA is TGTGCCAGCAGTGAAGTGGGCGGACAATCCGAAGCTTTCTTT. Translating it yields CASSEVGGQSEAFF.

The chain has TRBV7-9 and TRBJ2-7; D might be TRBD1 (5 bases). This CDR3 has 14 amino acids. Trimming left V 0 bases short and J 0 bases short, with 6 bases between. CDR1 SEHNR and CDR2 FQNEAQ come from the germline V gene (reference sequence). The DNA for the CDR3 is TGTGCCAGCAGCTTAGCAGGGGTCTCCTACGAGCAGTACTTC. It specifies CASSLAGVSYEQYF.

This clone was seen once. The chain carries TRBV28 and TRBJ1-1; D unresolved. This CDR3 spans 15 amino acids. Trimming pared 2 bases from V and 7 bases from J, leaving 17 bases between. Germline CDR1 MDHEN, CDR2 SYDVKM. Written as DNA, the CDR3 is TGTGCCAGCAGTTTAAGTACAGTCCAACAAAATGAAGCTTTCTTT. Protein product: CASSLSTVQQNEAFF.